Following are 17 T cell receptor beta chains from one sample sequenced in a study of shared clonotypes between healthy human individuals. The method was immunoSEQ multiplex PCR; TCRdb's version includes in-frame clones alone and lacks a portion of them. The sample carries a few million clones, around 94% recorded once. Sequenced: naive CD4+ T cells sorted from blood. Indicated subset: CD45RA+ positively selected. The source of these receptors is a man aged 18 to 30 in good health.

The chain combines TRBV4-1 with TRBJ2-1, with TRBD2 matching 9 bases. V lost 2 bases to trimming and J lost 3 bases; unmatched junction nucleotides: 2. Per the germline V gene, CDR1 is MGHRA and CDR2 is YSYEKL. The CDR3 has 15 amino acids. The CDR3 region is CASSQRLAVYNEQFF. The CDR3 region has the DNA TGCGCCAGCAGCCAAAGACTAGCGGTCTACAATGAGCAGTTCTTC.

The chain uses TRBV5-1 and TRBJ1-1; TRBD1 agrees at 7 bases. This CDR3 has 15 residues. Germline trimming cut 0 bases from V and 7 bases from J; bases unmatched to any gene: 9. Germline lookup yields CDR1 SGHRS and CDR2 YFSETQ. This CDR3 is CASSLDPGGLNEAFF. In DNA, the CDR3 is TGCGCCAGCAGCTTGGATCCAGGGGGACTGAATGAAGCTTTCTTT.

The genes are TRBV13 and TRBJ1-1; the match to TRBD1 covers 7 bases. Germline-derived CDR1 and CDR2 are PRHDT and FYEKMQ (reference sequence). The trim removed 5 bases at V and 6 bases at J, leaving 12 bases unmatched. The CDR3 loop spans 15 amino acids. The CDR3 nucleotides are TGTGCCAGCAGCCTCCGGGACAGAATAATCTCTGAAGCTTTCTTT. Translated, it gives CASSLRDRIISEAFF.

The chain is built from TRBV2 and TRBJ2-7, with TRBD2 identical over 8 bases. J gave up 0 bases and V 7 bases, and 8 bases lay outside the gene matches. CDR1 and CDR2 (germline): SNHLY, FYNNEI. This CDR3 comprises 15 residues. The CDR3 DNA reads TGTGCCAGCACAAAGAGGCTAGCGGGCTCCTACGAGCAGTACTTC. Residues: CASTKRLAGSYEQYF.

The chain couples TRBV7-2 to TRBJ1-4, with a weak D call TRBD1 (6 bases). V was shortened by 4 bases and J by 4 bases, with 13 bases between the two germline ends. The germline gives CDR1 SGHTA, CDR2 FQGNSA. This CDR3 is built from 15 residues. The CDR3 region is CASSSGSGVNEKLFF. The CDR3 coding sequence is TGTGCCAGCAGCTCTGGATCAGGGGTTAATGAAAAACTGTTTTTT.

The chain couples TRBV5-4 to TRBJ2-7, with 10 bases matching TRBD1. This CDR3 has 14 amino acids. The germline CDR1 and CDR2 sequences are SGHNT and YYREEE (reference sequence). The V and J ends lost 4 bases and 6 bases, in that order; junction bases with no gene match: 7. The DNA for the CDR3 is TGTGCCAGCAGCCAGGGACAGGGGTTAGGCGAGCAGTACTTC. Translated, it gives CASSQGQGLGEQYF.

This chain links TRBV7-2 with TRBJ1-5; D uncertain. From germline, CDR1 is SGHTA and CDR2 FQGNSA. The germline V and J ends were trimmed by 4 bases and 5 bases, with 15 bases remaining between them. The CDR3 contains 15 residues. CDR3 in DNA: TGTGCCAGCAGCTCCTGGGGTATGGGTGATCAGCCCCAGCATTTT. Amino acid sequence: CASSSWGMGDQPQHF. Filled out from reference TRBV7-2 and TRBJ1-5, the complete variable domain reads GAGVSQSPSNKVTEKGKDVELRCDPISGHTALYWYRQSLGQGLEFLIYFQGNSAPDKSGLPSDRFSAERTGGSVSTLTIQRTQQEDSAVYLCASSSWGMGDQPQHFGDGTRLSIL.

This clone has only one observation. Other DNA sequences in the same sample also yield this CDR3. V is TRBV5-1 and J is TRBJ2-5; 9 positions agree with TRBD2. Trimming cost V 5 bases and J 2 bases; bases outside gene matches: 1. The CDR3 sequence is 13 residues long. Germline lookup yields CDR1 SGHRS and CDR2 YFSETQ. CDR3 nucleotides: TGCGCCAGCAGGACTAGCGGACAAGAGACCCAGTACTTC. It encodes CASRTSGQETQYF.

This clone was observed once. The chain carries TRBV25-1 and TRBJ2-7; tentatively, D is TRBD1 (7 bases). Deletions cut 7 bases from V and 7 bases from J, with 20 bases between. The CDR3 has 14 residues. Germline V gene sequence: CDR1 MGHDK, CDR2 SYGVNS. CDR3 amino acids: CASTGGGSSREQYF. In nucleotides, the CDR3 is TGTGCCAGCACCGGAGGGGGCAGCTCTAGGGAGCAGTACTTC.

The V gene is TRBV5-4, the J gene TRBJ1-3; maybe TRBD1 (6 bases). CDR1 is SGHNT and CDR2 is YYREEE in the germline V gene (reference sequence). CDR3 length equals 16 residues. V lost 3 bases, J lost 5 bases, and 18 bases lay in between. As DNA, the CDR3 is TGTGCCAGCAGCTCTGCTCAGGGGATGGGGCGAAACACCATATATTTT. Translating it yields CASSSAQGMGRNTIYF.

With regard to this clone: The identical CDR3 is also encoded by other nucleotide sequences in the sample. The V call is TRBV19, the J call TRBJ2-1; 7 bases map to TRBD1. Germline CDR1 is LNHDA and CDR2 is SQIVND (reference sequence). The CDR3 sequence is 14 residues long. Unmatched junction bases numbered 5, after V lost 4 bases and J lost 5 bases. CDR3 protein: CASSTQGLNNEQFF. The CDR3 nucleotides are TGTGCCAGTAGTACACAGGGGCTTAACAATGAGCAGTTCTTC.

The genes are TRBV11-2 and TRBJ2-1; D is undetermined. Trimming removed 2 bases from V and 5 bases from J, with 16 bases in between. Looked up from germline, CDR1 is SGHAT and CDR2 is FQNNGV. The CDR3 is 16 amino acids. The CDR3 DNA follows: TGTGCCAGCAGCTTACTCCGGACGGCTCCTAACAATGAGCAGTTCTTC. Translating gives CASSLLRTAPNNEQFF.

For the CDR3, the DNA is TGTGCGGGACAGGCCGCGATAGAAGGCTACACCTTC. Amino acids: CAGQAAIEGYTF. The chain joins TRBV7-9 to TRBJ1-2; TRBD1 matches at 8 bases. The CDR3 extends over 12 amino acids. CDR1 SEHNR and CDR2 FQNEAQ come from the germline V gene (reference sequence).

The chain recombines TRBV25-1 with TRBJ2-7; 9 nucleotides agree with TRBD1. The CDR3 length is 13 residues. V gave up 6 bases and J gave up 3 bases; unmatched junction bases: 3. CDR1 MGHDK and CDR2 SYGVNS come from the germline V gene. The CDR3 protein is CASRYRGHYEQYF. The CDR3 DNA follows: TGTGCCAGCAGGTACAGGGGGCACTACGAGCAGTACTTC.

The chain combines TRBV11-2 with TRBJ1-3, with D tentatively TRBD1 (5 bases). This CDR3 contains 17 residues. The V gene's germline CDR1 is SGHAT and CDR2 FQNNGV. The V gene lost 1 base and the J gene lost 0 bases, with 13 bases spanning the gap. DNA for the CDR3: TGTGCCAGCAGCTTAGGGCAGGGCCATTTCTCTGGAAACACCATATATTTT. It is translated as CASSLGQGHFSGNTIYF.

V usage is TRBV2 and J usage is TRBJ2-7, with 12 bases matching TRBD2. Germline CDR1 and CDR2: SNHLY and FYNNEI. Trimming took 2 bases from V and 2 from J; bases not matched to a gene: 4. This CDR3 spans 16 amino acids. CDR3 loop: CASSETRTSGAYEQYF. CDR3 nucleotide sequence: TGTGCCAGCAGTGAAACCAGGACTAGCGGGGCCTACGAGCAGTACTTC.

This chain uses TRBV5-6 with TRBJ2-3, with TRBD2 as a possible D gene (7 bases). This CDR3 contains 18 residues. V lost 2 bases and J 4 bases, leaving 23 bases between the germline ends. CDR1 SGHDT and CDR2 YYEEEE come from the germline V gene. The CDR3 sequence: CASSFRSTGRGFADTQYF. CDR3 DNA: TGTGCCAGCAGCTTCCGAAGCACAGGGCGGGGGTTCGCAGATACGCAGTATTTT.